Listed below are T cell receptor beta chains from one sample, sequenced in a study of T cell changes during pregnancy in multiple sclerosis. Profiled with immunoSEQ multiplex PCR; TCRdb holds only in-frame clones, not every one. This table holds approximately 70,000 clones, approximately 95% found once. Sample: CD4+ T cells from peripheral blood mononuclear cells, taken after pregnancy. The receptors here all came from a female donor with multiple sclerosis, enrolled in a pregnancy study. The CDR3 runs from the conserved cysteine through the conserved F or W.

v_gene	j_gene	CDR3aa
TRBV30	TRBJ1-2	CAWSVRRGHGYTF
TRBV2	TRBJ2-7	CASRNGQGLYEQYF
TRBV10-3	TRBJ2-1	CAISETSSPYNEQFF
TRBV18	TRBJ1-4	CASSPNSEKLFF
TRBV2	TRBJ2-2	CASKGGINFGELFF
TRBV9	TRBJ1-1	CASSVSIKGALDTEAFF
TRBV27	TRBJ1-5	CASRRRGNQPQHF
TRBV5-6	TRBJ2-6	CASSLPSSGANVLTF
TRBV2	TRBJ2-3	CASRNLAGGPTDTQYF
TRBV28	TRBJ2-2	CASSSPSTGAGELFF
TRBV5-1	TRBJ2-3	CASSTWDRLTDTQYF
TRBV6-5	TRBJ1-1	CASRGTGDTEAFF
TRBV15	TRBJ2-3	CATGGQSTDTQYF
TRBV5-4	TRBJ2-5	CASSRDAGGSGETQYF
TRBV25-1	TRBJ2-7	CASSDSPPAGDEQYF
TRBV27	TRBJ2-3	CASSPGLAGGSPDTQYF
TRBV7-8	TRBJ2-4	CASSLIIDRGVKNIQYF
TRBV28	TRBJ2-7	CASSLAGGTSYEQYF
TRBV28	TRBJ2-1	CATGTGSFNEQFF
TRBV5-1	TRBJ2-3	CASSRGQGGSTSTDTQYF
TRBV11-2	TRBJ1-3	CASSRLSQSIYF
TRBV4-2	TRBJ2-1	CASSQDESDGRASYNEQFF
TRBV28	TRBJ1-5	CASSLPQTSNQPQHF
TRBV6-5	TRBJ1-1	CASSWTGRDTEAFF
TRBV18	TRBJ1-1	CASSPLGGNTEAFF
TRBV2	TRBJ2-6	CASTGSGANVLTF
TRBV11-2	TRBJ1-4	CASSLGWQMPGKLFF
TRBV6-6	TRBJ2-7	CASRPGQGAYEQYF
TRBV6-1	TRBJ2-7	CATRARLANYEQYF
TRBV5-6	TRBJ2-3	CASTISRADTQYF
TRBV19	TRBJ2-1	CASSFPSGSSYNEQFF
TRBV28	TRBJ1-5	CASAEGQGNQPQHF
TRBV28	TRBJ2-2	CASAGTTPGRTGELFF